This T cell receptor beta chain was sequenced during a study of OX40 agonist ivuxolimab in advanced cancers. CDR3 size: 15 residues. Germline V gives CDR1 SEHNR, CDR2 FQNEAQ (reference sequence). V dropped 6 bases and J dropped 0 bases, with 14 bases sitting between them. The count of this clone is one. Only in-frame clones appear in the TCRdb table, and some are missing; sequencing was by immunoSEQ multiplex PCR. The sample lists about 47,000 clones, roughly nine tenths occurring once. The genes are TRBV7-9 and TRBJ1-2; tentative D call: TRBD1 (5 bases). This receptor was identified in an adult with an advanced solid tumor such as melanoma, head and neck, liver or kidney cancer. This specimen consisted of CD4+ or CD8+ T cells sorted from blood, obtained in a trial of the OX40 agonist ivuxolimab. CDR3 DNA: TGTGCCAGCAGGGCGCAAGGGGCGACTAACTATGGCTACACCTTC. Its protein is CASRAQGATNYGYTF.